These T cell receptor beta chains were read from a single sample in a study of T cells in narcolepsy. Method: immunoSEQ multiplex PCR; TCRdb's copy keeps in-frame clones and lacks some. The sample contains tens of thousands of clones, about 83% of which appear only once. Sequencing was carried out using CD45RA- memory CD4+ T cells from PBMCs. The source is a human donor with narcolepsy. Each CDR3 is given with its conserved first and last residue. A D gene is named only where the DNA matches it firmly. Some rows mark clone size as missing; the rest say once, few, many or name a class of expanded clone.

J gene,clone size,V gene,D gene,CDR3 DNA,CDR3 protein
TRBJ2-5,-,TRBV7-9,TRBD2,TGTGCCAGCAGCAGTGGACTAGCGGGGGGCGGGGAGACCCAGTACTTC,CASSSGLAGGGETQYF
TRBJ2-7,-,TRBV6-5,TRBD2,TGTGCCAGCAGTTACTTAAGGACTAGCGGGGCCTACGAGCAGTACTTC,CASSYLRTSGAYEQYF
TRBJ1-4,-,TRBV27,-,TGTGCCAGCACACTCTGGGGGGACGAGGAAAAACTGTTTTTT,CASTLWGDEEKLFF
TRBJ1-6,-,TRBV10-3,TRBD1,TGTGCCATCAGTGATAGCAACAGGGGATATTCACCCCTCCACTTT,CAISDSNRGYSPLHF
TRBJ2-1,-,TRBV28,-,TGTGCCAGCAGTTTTCTTCAGAGGGATGAGCAGTTCTTC,CASSFLQRDEQFF
TRBJ2-1,-,TRBV25-1,-,TGTGCCAGCAGTGATTCAGGACCTTCCTACAATGAGCAGTTCTTC,CASSDSGPSYNEQFF
TRBJ2-2,-,TRBV7-3,-,TGTGCCAGCAGCTTATCTAGGGACACCGGGGAGCTGTTTTTT,CASSLSRDTGELFF
TRBJ1-1,-,TRBV5-5,TRBD1,TGTGCCAGCAGCTTGTGGGGGACAGCAGGGATGAACACTGAAGCTTTCTTT,CASSLWGTAGMNTEAFF
TRBJ2-3,-,TRBV5-6,TRBD2,TGTGCCAGCAGCACACGACTAGCGGGGGTGAAAGATACGCAGTATTTT,CASSTRLAGVKDTQYF
TRBJ1-3,-,TRBV11-2,-,TGTGCCAGCAGCCCTTCTGGAAACACCATATATTTT,CASSPSGNTIYF
TRBJ2-7,-,TRBV28,TRBD1,TGTGCCAGCAGTGGACCGGGACAGGGATTCTACGAGCAGTACTTC,CASSGPGQGFYEQYF
TRBJ1-2,once,TRBV6-1,-,TGTGCCAGCAGTGATAACTATGGCTACACCTTC,CASSDNYGYTF
TRBJ1-1,-,TRBV9,-,TGTGCCAGCAGCGCACCTCCGGGGGTGGTTGAAGCTTTCTTT,CASSAPPGVVEAFF
TRBJ1-1,-,TRBV15,-,TGTGCCACCAGCAGGAGTAATCTGAACACTGAAGCTTTCTTT,CATSRSNLNTEAFF
TRBJ1-3,-,TRBV29-1,-,TGCAGCGCAAACAGGGATGGAAACACCATATATTTT,CSANRDGNTIYF
TRBJ1-5,-,TRBV10-2,-,TGCGCCAGCAGTGACAGGAACAATCAGCCCCAGCATTTT,CASSDRNNQPQHF
TRBJ1-2,-,TRBV6-1,-,TGTGCCAGCAGGGAGTTCTTGACGGATGGCTACACCTTC,CASREFLTDGYTF
TRBJ2-7,once,TRBV5-4,-,TGTGCCAGCAGCTTGGGCGGGACAAACTACGAGCAGTACTTC,CASSLGGTNYEQYF
TRBJ1-2,few,TRBV6-6,TRBD1,TGTGCCAGCACCTTAAATCAGGGGGGCTATGGCTACACCTTC,CASTLNQGGYGYTF
TRBJ1-3,-,TRBV7-9,-,TGTGCCAGCAGCCCCACGCGTGGAAACACCATATATTTT,CASSPTRGNTIYF
TRBJ2-7,-,TRBV6-5,-,TGTGCCAGCAGTGGAGGACAGTACGAGCAGTACTTC,CASSGGQYEQYF
TRBJ1-2,-,TRBV4-3,-,TGCGCCAGCAGCCAAGTCATAGCTGACAATGGCTACACCTTC,CASSQVIADNGYTF
TRBJ2-5,-,TRBV29-1,TRBD2,TGCAGCGTTCAACAAGCGGGGGCCGGGACCCAGTACTTC,CSVQQAGAGTQYF
TRBJ2-5,-,TRBV5-1,TRBD2,TGCGCCAGCAGCCCCCTTGGGGGGGGTAGAGAGACCCAGTACTTC,CASSPLGGGRETQYF
TRBJ1-1,-,TRBV18,-,TGTGCCAGCTCACCATTAGTGGTTGGGGTTATGAACACTGAAGCTTTCTTT,CASSPLVVGVMNTEAFF
TRBJ2-1,-,TRBV11-2,-,TGTGCCAGCAGCTTAGCGACGGGGCGAGGCTCCTACAATGAGCAGTTCTTC,CASSLATGRGSYNEQFF
TRBJ1-5,-,TRBV7-2,-,TGTGCCAGCAGTGGGAATAGCAATCAGCCCCAGCATTTT,CASSGNSNQPQHF
TRBJ2-1,once,TRBV5-1,TRBD2,TGCGCCAGCAGCTTGACAGCGGGGGGGTTGAATGAGCAGTTCTTC,CASSLTAGGLNEQFF
TRBJ1-2,-,TRBV6-1,TRBD1,TGTGCCAGCAGCCTCACGGAACAGGGGGCCGGCGGCTACACCTTC,CASSLTEQGAGGYTF
TRBJ2-2,-,TRBV5-6,-,TGTGCCAGCAGTCCTACTTACAGGGATCCGAACACCGGGGAGCTGTTTTTT,CASSPTYRDPNTGELFF
TRBJ2-1,-,TRBV4-2,-,TGTGCCAGCAGCCAAGATCTAAGCGGACAGTACAATGAGCAGTTCTTC,CASSQDLSGQYNEQFF
TRBJ2-7,-,TRBV7-9,-,TGTGCCAGCAGCCCTAAGGGGCCTTACGAGCAGTACTTC,CASSPKGPYEQYF
TRBJ2-3,once,TRBV19,-,TGTGCCAGTAGTAACGACAGAACAGGTACGCAGTATTTT,CASSNDRTGTQYF
TRBJ2-5,-,TRBV28,-,TGTGCCAGCATCCTTCGGGGCGGGCCCAAAGAGACCCAGTACTTC,CASILRGGPKETQYF
TRBJ2-7,-,TRBV30,-,TGTGCCTGGACGGAAGGCAGGGGCAGGTACGAGCAGTACTTC,CAWTEGRGRYEQYF
TRBJ2-7,-,TRBV27,-,TGTGCCACGACCGGACCCGGCTCCTACGAGCAGTACTTC,CATTGPGSYEQYF
TRBJ1-4,-,TRBV7-2,-,TGTGCCAGCAGCTCCCAGGGCGCTAATGAAAAACTGTTCTTT,CASSSQGANEKLFF
TRBJ2-2,-,TRBV5-1,TRBD2,TGCGCCAGCAGCTGGGGACTAGCCGGGAACACCGGGGAGCTGTTTTTT,CASSWGLAGNTGELFF
TRBJ2-7,-,TRBV7-9,TRBD1,TGTGCCAGCACCAGGACAGGGGGTGTCACAGCCGTATCCTACGAGCAGTACTTC,CASTRTGGVTAVSYEQYF
TRBJ2-1,-,TRBV9,-,TGTGCCAGCAGCCAGGGGCAGGGAGGCTACAATGAGCAGTTCTTC,CASSQGQGGYNEQFF
TRBJ2-2,-,TRBV5-6,TRBD1,TGTGCCAGCAGCTTCCGGACAGGGGCGAACACCGGGGAGCTGTTTTTT,CASSFRTGANTGELFF
TRBJ1-3,-,TRBV5-6,TRBD1,TGTGCCAGCAGCTTGGGACAGGGATTCTCTGGAAACACCATATATTTT,CASSLGQGFSGNTIYF